The rows below give T cell receptor beta chains drawn from one sample of a study of beta chain features in type 1 diabetes. Repertoires were generated with immunoSEQ multiplex PCR, while TCRdb's copy carries only in-frame clones and drops some. The table has 600,000 or so clones, 11% to 15% seen once. The specimen was naive CD4+ T cells from blood. These receptors all come from a man aged 18 to 30 with type 1 diabetes. Each CDR3 is given with its conserved first and last residue. A D gene is named only where the DNA matches it firmly. Clone size, where shown, is once, few, many, or a class for clones that have expanded.

v_gene: TRBV11-2
d_gene: -
abundance: few
j_gene: TRBJ2-1
CDR3nt: TGTGCCAGCAACCTCCGACTGGGGGGCAATGAGCAGTTCTTC
CDR3aa: CASNLRLGGNEQFF

v_gene: TRBV10-3
d_gene: TRBD1
abundance: -
j_gene: TRBJ2-2
CDR3nt: TGTGCCATCAGAGGGACAGAGAACACCGGGGAGCTGTTTTTT
CDR3aa: CAIRGTENTGELFF

v_gene: TRBV2
d_gene: TRBD1
abundance: -
j_gene: TRBJ1-5
CDR3nt: TGTGCCAGCGGGACAGGCAATCAGCCCCAGCATTTT
CDR3aa: CASGTGNQPQHF

v_gene: TRBV7-9
d_gene: -
abundance: -
j_gene: TRBJ2-7
CDR3nt: TGTGCCAGCAGTCTTCGGATATCCTACGAGCAGTACTTC
CDR3aa: CASSLRISYEQYF

v_gene: TRBV7-2
d_gene: TRBD1
abundance: -
j_gene: TRBJ2-5
CDR3nt: TGTGCCAGCAGCCCCCTGGACAGGGAAGAAGAGACCCAGTACTTC
CDR3aa: CASSPLDREEETQYF

v_gene: TRBV19
d_gene: -
abundance: -
j_gene: TRBJ2-3
CDR3nt: TGTGCCAGTAGTATTCTAGCCGCAGATACGCAGTATTTT
CDR3aa: CASSILAADTQYF

v_gene: TRBV7-2
d_gene: -
abundance: -
j_gene: TRBJ2-7
CDR3nt: TGTGCCAGCAGCTTAGTCTCGGTACAGAACGGAGAGCAGTACTTC
CDR3aa: CASSLVSVQNGEQYF

v_gene: TRBV4-3
d_gene: -
abundance: few
j_gene: TRBJ1-2
CDR3nt: TGCGCCAGCAGCCGGACAAACTATGGCTACACCTTC
CDR3aa: CASSRTNYGYTF

v_gene: TRBV11-2
d_gene: -
abundance: few
j_gene: TRBJ2-1
CDR3nt: TGTGCCAGCAGCCCTGTCCTAGGGTCTAGCACATTCTTC
CDR3aa: CASSPVLGSSTFF

v_gene: TRBV15
d_gene: -
abundance: -
j_gene: TRBJ1-3
CDR3nt: TGTGCCACCAGCAGAGCGGGGAGGTCTGGAAACACCATATATTTT
CDR3aa: CATSRAGRSGNTIYF

v_gene: TRBV4-1
d_gene: -
abundance: few
j_gene: TRBJ2-7
CDR3nt: TGCGCCAGCAGCCAAGTTCCAGGGGCGAACGAGCAGTACTTC
CDR3aa: CASSQVPGANEQYF

v_gene: TRBV7-9
d_gene: -
abundance: -
j_gene: TRBJ2-3
CDR3nt: TGTGCCAGCAGCATTCTGAGGGATACGCAGTATTTT
CDR3aa: CASSILRDTQYF

v_gene: TRBV15
d_gene: TRBD1
abundance: few
j_gene: TRBJ1-5
CDR3nt: TGTGCCACCAGCCGACAGGGGTTAAGCAATCAGCCCCAGCATTTT
CDR3aa: CATSRQGLSNQPQHF

v_gene: TRBV7-8
d_gene: TRBD1
abundance: few
j_gene: TRBJ2-1
CDR3nt: TGTGCCAGCAGCTCTAGTACAGGGGGGAATGAGCAGTTCTTC
CDR3aa: CASSSSTGGNEQFF

v_gene: TRBV6-6
d_gene: TRBD2
abundance: few
j_gene: TRBJ2-7
CDR3nt: TGTGCCAGCACCGTGACTAGCGGGGGACTTACCTACGAGCAGTACTTC
CDR3aa: CASTVTSGGLTYEQYF

v_gene: TRBV4-1
d_gene: -
abundance: -
j_gene: TRBJ1-2
CDR3nt: TGCGCCAGCAGCCACCCCGGGCATGGGGCTGGTGGCTACACCTTC
CDR3aa: CASSHPGHGAGGYTF

v_gene: TRBV18
d_gene: TRBD1
abundance: -
j_gene: TRBJ2-3
CDR3nt: TGTGCCAGCTCAGGACAGGCCCTCTTTGCAGATACGCAGTATTTT
CDR3aa: CASSGQALFADTQYF

v_gene: TRBV29-1
d_gene: TRBD1
abundance: -
j_gene: TRBJ2-6
CDR3nt: TGCAGCGTTTCCGGGACAGGGATGGGGGCCAACGTCCTGACTTTC
CDR3aa: CSVSGTGMGANVLTF

v_gene: TRBV4-2
d_gene: TRBD2
abundance: few
j_gene: TRBJ2-1
CDR3nt: TGTGCCAGCAGCCCTCCCGGGAGGCACAATGAGCAGTTCTTC
CDR3aa: CASSPPGRHNEQFF

v_gene: TRBV7-2
d_gene: -
abundance: few
j_gene: TRBJ2-5
CDR3nt: TGTGCCAGCAGCCGATCTTCGGGGGTCCAAGAGACCCAGTACTTC
CDR3aa: CASSRSSGVQETQYF

v_gene: TRBV5-4
d_gene: -
abundance: few
j_gene: TRBJ2-7
CDR3nt: TGTGCCAGCAGCTCCCGGGACTCCTACGAGCAGTACTTC
CDR3aa: CASSSRDSYEQYF